These 16 T cell receptor beta chains originate from one sample sequenced in a study of radiation and T cells in renal cell carcinoma. The method was immunoSEQ multiplex PCR; TCRdb's version includes in-frame clones alone and lacks a portion of them. Among roughly 150,000 clones listed, approximately 90% were seen once. This sample's time point: baseline pretreatment blood. Indicated treatment: 15 Gy SBRT to primary tumor, nephrectomy 4 weeks later. The sequencing here drew on blood, taken from a patient whose treatment included radiotherapy and nephrectomy. These receptor sequences come from a woman between 65 and 79 years old with renal cell carcinoma.

This chain connects TRBV11-3 to TRBJ2-5; D perhaps matches TRBD1 (5 bases). Trimming cost V 2 bases and J 5 bases, with 9 bases left between them. This CDR3 is 13 amino acids long. The germline V gene has CDR1 SGHNT and CDR2 YENEEA. The CDR3 here is CASSLRGWETQYF. CDR3 DNA: TGTGCCAGCAGCTTAAGGGGTTGGGAGACCCAGTACTTC.

The chain joins TRBV19 to TRBJ2-4; D is possibly TRBD2 (5 bases). Germline CDR1 and CDR2: LNHDA and SQIVND (reference sequence). This CDR3 contains 15 residues. V was shortened by 6 bases and J by 2 bases, with 14 bases between the two germline ends. CDR3 DNA: TGTGCCAGTAGCCAAAGGCCGGGATCCAAAAACATTCAGTACTTC. It translates to CASSQRPGSKNIQYF.

The genes are TRBV27 and TRBJ2-3; 11 bases fit TRBD2. Trimming removed 3 bases from V and 5 bases from J; junction bases left unmatched: 10. The CDR3 totals 17 residues. Germline values: CDR1 MNHEY, CDR2 SMNVEV (reference sequence). The CDR3 sequence: CASSFLIAGGRGDTQYF. CDR3 in DNA: TGTGCCAGCAGTTTTCTGATAGCGGGGGGGCGGGGAGATACGCAGTATTTT.

This clone was observed a handful of times. CDR3 in amino acids: CASSTGGESTEAFF. The CDR3 coding sequence is TGTGCCAGCAGCACAGGGGGCGAGTCCACTGAAGCTTTCTTT. This chain links TRBV11-3 with TRBJ1-1; 9 nucleotides align to TRBD1. The CDR3 covers 14 residues. Germline values: CDR1 SGHNT, CDR2 YENEEA. After removal of 5 bases from V and 4 bases from J, the junction contained 5 bases not matched to a gene. The full variable domain, with the rest looked up from reference TRBV11-3 and TRBJ1-1, is EAGVVQSPRYKIIEKKQPVAFWCNPISGHNTLYWYLQNLGQGPELLIRYENEEAVDDSQLPKDRFSAERLKGVDSTLKIQPAELGDSAVYLCASSTGGESTEAFFGQGTRLTVV.

This chain uses TRBV6-1 with TRBJ2-7; 9 bases line up with TRBD2. V lost 6 bases to trimming and J lost 3 bases; unmatched junction nucleotides: 3. The length of the CDR3 is 13 residues. In germline, CDR1 is MNHNS, CDR2 SASEGT. The CDR3 DNA is TGTGCCAGCAGGGGACTAGCCTTCTACGAGCAGTACTTC. It codes for CASRGLAFYEQYF.

The chain recombines TRBV29-1 with TRBJ2-1; D may be TRBD1 (6 bases). The germline CDR1 and CDR2 sequences are SQVTM and ANQGSEA. CDR3 length equals 14 residues. The CDR3 loop is CSALGGEVMNEQFF. CDR3 in DNA: TGCAGTGCCCTTGGGGGCGAAGTTATGAATGAGCAGTTCTTC.

The genes are TRBV5-1 and TRBJ1-1; D perhaps matches TRBD1 (6 bases). V was clipped by 0 bases and J by 2 bases, with 14 bases between them. The V gene's germline CDR1 is SGHRS and CDR2 YFSETQ. The CDR3 spans 16 residues. In DNA form, the CDR3 reads TGCGCCAGCAGCTTGGGGGCCTCGACAGGAAACACTGAAGCTTTCTTT. Translated: CASSLGASTGNTEAFF.

This clone came up once. The rearrangement joins TRBV10-3 to TRBJ1-5; no definite D call. The CDR3 length is 14 residues. Looked up from germline, CDR1 is ENHRY and CDR2 is SYGVKD. Trimming took 6 bases from V and 2 from J, leaving 11 bases between them. CDR3 bases: TGTGCCATCAGCCCTGGTATTGGCAATCAGCCCCAGCATTTT. Protein sequence: CAISPGIGNQPQHF.

This chain uses TRBV21-1 with TRBJ1-2. TRBV21-1 is listed as a pseudogene. The CDR3 has 14 amino acids. The CDR3 reads CASSKTGGRGDYTF. Written as DNA, the CDR3 is TGTGCCAGCAGCAAAACGGGTGGTCGGGGAGACTACACCTTC.

This clone was recorded once. The chain recombines TRBV19 with TRBJ1-5; D is possibly TRBD1 (6 bases). The germline V gene encodes CDR1 LNHDA and CDR2 SQIVND (reference sequence). The CDR3 has 13 amino acids. V was shortened by 9 bases and J by 2 bases, with 11 bases between the two germline ends. DNA of the CDR3: TGTGCCAGCCGGGGGCTTGGCAATCAGCCCCAGCATTTT. Its translation is CASRGLGNQPQHF.

The V call is TRBV2, the J call TRBJ2-1, with TRBD2 identical over 7 bases. This CDR3 is built from 13 residues. Per the germline V gene, CDR1 is SNHLY and CDR2 is FYNNEI. Unmatched junction bases numbered 2, after V lost 6 bases and J lost 3 bases. CDR3 DNA: TGTGCCAGCAGCCGGGACTACTACAATGAGCAGTTCTTC. Protein sequence: CASSRDYYNEQFF.

The rearrangement uses TRBV5-4 and TRBJ2-7; possible D gene TRBD1, 6 bases. Trimming removed 1 base from V and 6 bases from J, with 17 bases in between. CDR3 size: 15 residues. Germline CDR1 is SGHNT and CDR2 is YYREEE (reference sequence). This chain's CDR3 is CASSLSAGDFGEQYF. The CDR3 DNA reads TGTGCCAGCAGCTTGAGTGCAGGGGATTTTGGCGAGCAGTACTTC.

V gene TRBV9 combines with J gene TRBJ2-5, with TRBD1 as a possible D gene (7 bases). Germline V gives CDR1 SGDLS, CDR2 YYNGEE. The CDR3 consists of 16 residues. V dropped 4 bases and J dropped 2 bases, with 18 bases sitting between them. The CDR3 nucleotides read TGTGCCAGCAGCCAGGGAGAGGGGGCGGGGCAAGAGACCCAGTACTTC. Its translation is CASSQGEGAGQETQYF.

The V call is TRBV19, the J call TRBJ1-5; 7 nucleotides match TRBD1. This CDR3 is 17 amino acids long. V lost 6 bases and J lost 0; bases outside the gene matches: 11. Germline V gene lookup returns CDR1 LNHDA and CDR2 SQIVND (reference sequence). The CDR3 region is CASSPQPTGLSNQPQHF. The CDR3 nucleotides read TGTGCCAGTAGCCCCCAACCGACAGGGCTTAGCAATCAGCCCCAGCATTTT. The entire variable domain, with the rest obtained from reference TRBV19 and TRBJ1-5, is as follows: DGGITQSPKYLFRKEGQNVTLSCEQNLNHDAMYWYRQDPGQGLRLIYYSQIVNDFQKGDIAEGYSVSREKKESFPLTVTSAQKNPTAFYLCASSPQPTGLSNQPQHFGDGTRLSIL.

This clone was observed many times. J is TRBJ1-5 and V is TRBV4-3; possible D gene TRBD1, 5 bases. The V gene's germline CDR1 is LGHNA and CDR2 YSLEER. Between the trimmed V and J ends, which lost 0 bases and 7 bases, there was a span of 10 bases. The CDR3 covers 14 residues. For the CDR3, the DNA is TGCGCCAGCAGCCAAGACAGGGTCGGCCAGCCCCAGCATTTT. This sequence encodes CASSQDRVGQPQHF.

CDR3 nucleotide sequence: TGTGCCAGCGGACAGCTCTACGAGCAGTACTTC. It is translated as CASGQLYEQYF. The V and J genes are TRBV27 and TRBJ2-7; a weak D match, TRBD1 (6 bases). The ends were cut back, 8 bases at V and 3 bases at J, with 8 bases in the middle. Germline values: CDR1 MNHEY, CDR2 SMNVEV (reference sequence). The CDR3 loop spans 11 amino acids.